The subject of this entry is one T cell receptor (beta chain). The record originates from a study of blood T cell repertoires in COVID-19. Repertoires were generated with immunoSEQ multiplex PCR, while TCRdb's copy carries only in-frame clones and drops some. Of fewer than 350,000 clones listed, around nine tenths were seen once; the top ten hold about 5.5%. V was cut by 6 bases and J by 0 bases, with 15 bases left in between. Germline values: CDR1 LNHDA, CDR2 SQIVND (reference sequence). CDR3 length: 15 residues. Input material: PBMCs or T cells enriched from blood (not recorded which). The clonotype was recovered from a woman in her forties who had recovered from COVID-19. The chain couples TRBV19 to TRBJ2-7; D is perhaps TRBD2 (6 bases). The CDR3 reads CASSLRDSGSYEQYF. The CDR3 nucleotides read TGTGCCAGTAGCCTAAGGGACTCCGGCTCCTACGAGCAGTACTTC.